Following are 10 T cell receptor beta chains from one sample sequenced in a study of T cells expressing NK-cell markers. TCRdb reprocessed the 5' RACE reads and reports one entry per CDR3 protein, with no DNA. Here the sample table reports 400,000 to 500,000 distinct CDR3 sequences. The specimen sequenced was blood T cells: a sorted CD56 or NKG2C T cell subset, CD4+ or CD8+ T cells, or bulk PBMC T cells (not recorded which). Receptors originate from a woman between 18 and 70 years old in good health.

The CDR3 loop reads CSAGTDRRSYEQYF. V gene TRBV20-1 combines with J gene TRBJ2-7; lacking DNA, the TRBD1 call made by TCRdb goes unchecked. Germline V CDR1 and CDR2: DFQATT, SNEGSKA (reference sequence). The CDR3 has 14 residues.

CDR3 residues: CAWSAGTLGYEQYF. The chain employs TRBV30 and TRBJ2-7. The CDR3 is 14 amino acids. The germline gives CDR1 GTSNPN, CDR2 SVGIG (reference sequence).

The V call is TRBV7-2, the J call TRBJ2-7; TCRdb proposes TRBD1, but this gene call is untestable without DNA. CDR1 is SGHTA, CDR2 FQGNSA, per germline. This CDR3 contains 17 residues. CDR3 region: CASSLSDPSAYGGEQYF.

The CDR3 protein is CSARGGGVQPQHF. The chain combines TRBV20-1 with TRBJ1-5; TCRdb names TRBD1, which stays unverified in the absence of DNA. Germline V CDR1 and CDR2: DFQATT, SNEGSKA (reference sequence). The CDR3 totals 13 residues.

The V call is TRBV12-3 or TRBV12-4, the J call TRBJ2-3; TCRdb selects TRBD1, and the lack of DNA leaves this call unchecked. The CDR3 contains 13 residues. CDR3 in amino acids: CASSLGPHDTQYF.

The CDR3 loop is CASSLETGPTYGYTF. The V and J genes are TRBV5-5 and TRBJ1-2; TCRdb reports TRBD1, a call that lacks DNA to check it against. In germline, CDR1 is SGHKS, CDR2 YYEKEE (reference sequence). The CDR3 spans 15 residues.

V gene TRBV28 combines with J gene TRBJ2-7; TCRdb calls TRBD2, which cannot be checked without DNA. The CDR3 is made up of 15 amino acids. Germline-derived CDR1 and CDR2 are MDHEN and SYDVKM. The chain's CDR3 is CASSFRGPSFYEQYF.

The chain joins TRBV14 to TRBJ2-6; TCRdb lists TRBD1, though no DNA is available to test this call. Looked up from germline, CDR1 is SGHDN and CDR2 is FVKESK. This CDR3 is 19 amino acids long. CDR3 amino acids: CASSHSGTGEPSGANVLTF.

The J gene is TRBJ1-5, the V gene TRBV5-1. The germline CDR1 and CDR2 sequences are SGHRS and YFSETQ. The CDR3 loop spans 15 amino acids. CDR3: CASSAGPRSNQPQHF.

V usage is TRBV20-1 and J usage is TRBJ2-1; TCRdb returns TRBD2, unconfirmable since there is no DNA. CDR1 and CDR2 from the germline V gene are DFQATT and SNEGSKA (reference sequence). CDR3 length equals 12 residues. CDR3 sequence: CTLAYRDNEQFF.